The 10 T cell receptor beta chains given below trace back to one sample, sequenced in a study of identical twins. MiXCR was run by TCRdb on the 5' RACE reads, yielding one entry per CDR3 protein. The profile covers 270,000 or so distinct CDR3 sequences, with around 8.8% appearing a single time and 2.5% to 3.5% taken by the ten largest. These sequences were also reported in another study, on yellow fever vaccine responses in identical twins.

The sequenced sample consisted of CD8+ T cells sorted from blood. The source of these receptors is a woman aged 18-29 years in good health.

V gene TRBV11-2 combines with J gene TRBJ2-7; tentatively, D is TRBD1 or TRBD2 (5 bases each). V lost 1 base and J lost 6, with 19 bases in between. CDR3 length equals 16 residues. Germline V gene lookup returns CDR1 SGHAT and CDR2 FQNNGV. CDR3 residues: CASSLAFGVRAGEQYF. The CDR3, as DNA: TGTGCCAGCAGCTTAGCGTTTGGAGTCAGGGCGGGCGAGCAGTACTTC.

This clonotype was observed a few times. V gene TRBV10-3 combines with J gene TRBJ2-5; perhaps D is TRBD1 or TRBD2 (5 bases each). The CDR3 spans 13 residues. V shed 6 bases and J shed 1 base, with 9 bases lying between them. The germline V gene encodes CDR1 ENHRY and CDR2 SYGVKD. CDR3 coding DNA: TGTGCCATCAGCGGGACGGCCCAAGAGACCCAGTACTTC. Translation gives CAISGTAQETQYF.

The genes are TRBV6-5 and TRBJ2-5, with TRBD1 matching 7 bases. V lost 0 bases, J lost 2 bases, and 0 bases stayed unmatched. In germline, CDR1 is MNHEY, CDR2 SVGAGI. The CDR3 runs to 14 residues. The CDR3 sequence is CASSYSGQQETQYF. CDR3 bases: TGTGCCAGCAGTTACTCGGGACAGCAAGAGACCCAGTACTTC.

This clonotype was observed a few times. The chain joins TRBV12-5 to TRBJ2-1, with D unclear. Germline-derived CDR1 and CDR2 are LGHNT and FRNRAP. The CDR3 has 11 amino acids. V lost 8 bases to trimming and J lost 6 bases, with 8 bases between them. CDR3 sequence: CASQSSNEQFF. The CDR3 nucleotides read TGTGCTAGTCAGTCGAGCAATGAGCAGTTCTTC.

This chain connects TRBV7-9 to TRBJ1-1; 10 bases match TRBD1. CDR1 SEHNR and CDR2 FQNEAQ come from the germline V gene (reference sequence). The V gene end was trimmed by 2 bases and the J gene end by 6 bases; junction bases not matched to a gene: 6. This CDR3 comprises 15 residues. CDR3 residues: CASSLSDRGRAEAFF. CDR3 nucleotide sequence: TGTGCCAGCAGCTTATCAGACAGGGGGCGGGCTGAAGCTTTCTTT.

The chain uses TRBV3-1 and TRBJ2-1; 10 bases match TRBD2. The CDR3 spans 14 residues. Germline-derived CDR1 and CDR2 are LGHDT and YNNKEL (reference sequence). V gave up 7 bases and J gave up 4 bases; unmatched junction bases: 4. Here the CDR3 reads CASTGTSVYNEQFF. The CDR3 DNA follows: TGTGCCAGCACCGGGACTAGCGTTTACAATGAGCAGTTCTTC.

The J gene is TRBJ1-2, the V gene TRBV12-3 or TRBV12-4, with D possibly TRBD1 on 5 matching bases. The CDR3 length is 16 residues. V gave up 6 bases and J gave up 3 bases, with 20 bases separating them. The CDR3 protein is CASSPDPPRGDYGYTF. The CDR3 DNA reads TGTGCCAGCAGCCCCGACCCGCCGAGAGGGGACTATGGCTACACCTTC.

This clonotype was seen many times. V and J are TRBV27 and TRBJ2-2, with TRBD1 as a possible D gene (5 bases). This CDR3 spans 14 amino acids. V lost 5 bases to trimming and J lost 2 bases, with 9 bases between them. Germline CDR1 MNHEY, CDR2 SMNVEV (reference sequence). This CDR3 reads CASSTDSNTGELFF. CDR3 coding DNA: TGTGCCAGCAGTACCGACAGCAACACCGGGGAGCTGTTTTTT.

This rearrangement joins TRBV6-1 to TRBJ2-5; tentatively, D is TRBD2 (6 bases). The CDR3 runs to 14 residues. V was pared by 6 bases and J by 2 bases, with 13 bases between. From germline, CDR1 is MNHNS and CDR2 SASEGT. The CDR3 loop is CASRPTGVQETQYF. In DNA form, the CDR3 reads TGTGCCAGCAGGCCCACGGGAGTTCAAGAGACCCAGTACTTC.

At least ten counts were recorded for this clonotype. The chain couples TRBV4-1 to TRBJ1-2; a possible D gene is TRBD1 (5 bases). This CDR3 is built from 15 residues. Germline-derived CDR1 and CDR2 are MGHRA and YSYEKL. Trimming cost V 0 bases and J 6 bases, with 14 bases left between them. As DNA, the CDR3 is TGCGCCAGCAGCCAAGATATAGCAGGGACGGATGGCTACACCTTC. Translating it yields CASSQDIAGTDGYTF.